A single sample gave rise to the 26 T cell receptor beta chains below, sequenced in a study of T cells in localized non-small cell lung cancer. The table came from immunoSEQ multiplex PCR; TCRdb's copy has only in-frame clones and leaves some out. In the table there are 5,500 to 7,000 clones, roughly 82% of which are singletons. The sample consisted of peripheral blood mononuclear cells, taken before any cancer treatment. The receptors stem from a female donor of 60 years or more with stage II lung adenocarcinoma.

This clone occurred once. The chain recombines TRBV11-3 with TRBJ2-1; 11 nucleotides match TRBD2. V was clipped by 3 bases and J by 6 bases; unmatched bases: 7. This CDR3 region has 16 residues. CDR1 SGHNT and CDR2 YENEEA come from the germline V gene. For the CDR3, the DNA is TGTGCCAGCAGCTTCGGGCTAGCGGGAGGTGGCAATGAGCAGTTCTTC. Amino acids: CASSFGLAGGGNEQFF. The whole variable domain, remainder taken from reference TRBV11-3 and TRBJ2-1, is EAGVVQSPRYKIIEKKQPVAFWCNPISGHNTLYWYLQNLGQGPELLIRYENEEAVDDSQLPKDRFSAERLKGVDSTLKIQPAELGDSAVYLCASSFGLAGGGNEQFFGPGTRLTVL.

The chain joins TRBV28 to TRBJ1-5; maybe TRBD1 (5 bases). V shed 0 bases and J shed 7 bases, with 7 bases lying between them. Germline CDR1 and CDR2: MDHEN and SYDVKM. The CDR3 is 13 amino acids. The CDR3 loop reads CASSLWGEQPQHF. CDR3 coding DNA: TGTGCCAGCAGTTTATGGGGGGAACAGCCCCAGCATTTT. Variable domain in full (rest from reference TRBV28 and TRBJ1-5): DVKVTQSSRYLVKRTGEKVFLECVQDMDHENMFWYRQDPGLGLRLIYFSYDVKMKEKGDIPEGYSVSREKKERFSLILESASTNQTSMYLCASSLWGEQPQHFGDGTRLSIL.

The DNA of the CDR3 is TGTGCCACCGGGGGGCCGAACACCGGGGAGCTGTTTTTT. It specifies CATGGPNTGELFF. The V call is TRBV10-3, the J call TRBJ2-2; weak D call: TRBD2 (7 bases). Deletions cut 10 bases from V and 0 bases from J, with 9 bases between. Germline CDR1 is ENHRY and CDR2 is SYGVKD. This CDR3 has 13 amino acids.

This clone is classed as large. This chain joins TRBV25-1 and TRBJ1-1; possible D gene TRBD1, 5 bases. Looked up from germline, CDR1 is MGHDK and CDR2 is SYGVNS. V dropped 6 bases and J dropped 4 bases, with 15 bases sitting between them. The CDR3 is made up of 14 amino acids. The CDR3 loop reads CASSPGTGFTEAFF. The DNA of the CDR3 is TGTGCCAGCAGCCCCGGGACGGGTTTCACTGAAGCTTTCTTT.

This clone came up a few times. V is TRBV2 and J is TRBJ1-2; D might be TRBD1 (6 bases). Deletions cut 5 bases from V and 8 bases from J, with 15 bases between. This CDR3 is built from 13 residues. The germline V gene has CDR1 SNHLY and CDR2 FYNNEI. The CDR3 coding sequence is TGTGCCAGCAGTTATCAGGGGCTTCGAGGCTACACCTTC. Protein sequence: CASSYQGLRGYTF.

The V call is TRBV10-3, the J call TRBJ2-5; possibly TRBD1 or TRBD2 for D (6 bases each). Trimming shortened V by 4 bases and J by 4 bases, and 19 bases separated the two germline ends. CDR1 and CDR2 (germline): ENHRY, SYGVKD. The CDR3 has 16 amino acids. In DNA form, the CDR3 reads TGTGCCATCAGTGTTGGTAGTTCAGGAGGGGGAGAGACCCAGTACTTC. It translates to CAISVGSSGGGETQYF.

The rearrangement uses TRBV4-1 and TRBJ1-5; 7 bases match TRBD1. The CDR3 is 15 amino acids. V was clipped by 5 bases and J by 0 bases; unmatched bases: 4. Germline lookup yields CDR1 MGHRA and CDR2 YSYEKL. CDR3: CASSSDRYSNQPQHF. CDR3 sequence (DNA): TGCGCCAGCAGCTCGGACAGGTATAGCAATCAGCCCCAGCATTTT.

This sequence joins TRBV2 and TRBJ2-7; TRBD2 aligns across 7 bases. The CDR3 sequence is 12 residues long. Germline CDR1 SNHLY, CDR2 FYNNEI. Trimming removed 10 bases from V and 3 bases from J; junction bases left unmatched: 6. CDR3 bases: TGTGCCACCCGGGACTATTACTACGAGCAGTACTTC. The encoded protein is CATRDYYYEQYF.

CDR3 sequence reads: CASSPSGQDRSYEQYV. Written as DNA, the CDR3 is TGTGCCAGCAGTCCGTCGGGACAGGATCGCTCCTACGAGCAGTACGTC. This sequence joins TRBV28 and TRBJ2-7, with 8 bases lining up with TRBD1. The germline CDR1 and CDR2 sequences are MDHEN and SYDVKM. The CDR3 is 16 amino acids. The J segment lost 0 bases and the V segment lost 5 bases, leaving 9 bases of the junction unmatched.

Only a few counts were recorded for this clone. This chain connects TRBV10-1 to TRBJ1-5, with D possibly TRBD1 on 5 matching bases. There are 13 residues in the CDR3. Germline V gene data show CDR1 as WNHNN and CDR2 as SYGVQD (reference sequence). The germline V and J ends were trimmed by 8 bases and 2 bases, with 10 bases remaining between them. CDR3 nucleotide sequence: TGCGCCAGCGCCAGGGACGGCAATCAGCCCCAGCATTTT. As protein: CASARDGNQPQHF.

In nucleotides, the CDR3 is TGTGCCAGCAGCCAACAGGGGGAGCAGTTCTTC. Its protein product is CASSQQGEQFF. The chain employs TRBV7-6 and TRBJ2-1, with 7 bases fitting TRBD1. The CDR3 is 11 amino acids. Germline V gene data show CDR1 as SGHVS and CDR2 as FNYEAQ. The V gene end was trimmed by 5 bases and the J gene end by 10 bases; junction bases not matched to a gene: 2.

The chain couples TRBV5-1 to TRBJ2-2; TRBD2 matches 8 bases. CDR1 and CDR2 from the germline V gene are SGHRS and YFSETQ. The CDR3 runs 15 residues. V dropped 2 bases and J dropped 4; count of bases not matched to a gene: 4. The CDR3 loop is CASSLEAGATGELFF. CDR3 coding DNA: TGCGCCAGCAGCTTAGAAGCGGGGGCCACCGGGGAGCTGTTTTTT.

The chain couples TRBV6-5 to TRBJ1-2, with no clear D. Germline CDR1 MNHEY, CDR2 SVGAGI. This CDR3 is built from 13 residues. V lost 5 bases and J lost 4, with 11 bases in between. The chain's CDR3 is CASSPGGSYGYTF. The CDR3, as DNA: TGTGCCAGCAGTCCTGGAGGAAGCTATGGCTACACCTTC.

V is TRBV5-4 and J is TRBJ1-1, with 8 bases aligning to TRBD1. Germline CDR1 and CDR2: SGHNT and YYREEE (reference sequence). The CDR3 consists of 15 residues. Trimming cost V 4 bases and J 1 base; bases outside gene matches: 6. The CDR3 DNA reads as TGTGCCAGCAGCGAATCCACAGGGGGGAACACTGAAGCTTTCTTT. This sequence encodes CASSESTGGNTEAFF.

The J gene is TRBJ1-2, the V gene TRBV18, with D perhaps TRBD1 (6 bases). The CDR3 contains 15 residues. Trimming removed 0 bases from V and 2 bases from J, with 10 bases in between. CDR1 is KGHSH, CDR2 LQKENI, per germline. CDR3 sequence (DNA): TGTGCCAGCTCACCACCAGGGGGGAGAAACTATGGCTACACCTTC. Translation gives CASSPPGGRNYGYTF.

The chain has TRBV5-6 and TRBJ1-2; D gene uncertain. Germline V gene lookup returns CDR1 SGHDT and CDR2 YYEEEE. The V end lost 5 bases, the J end lost 3 bases, and 14 bases lay between the germline ends. The CDR3 contains 14 residues. The CDR3 loop reads CASRLIQTDYGYTF. CDR3 coding DNA: TGTGCCAGCAGATTAATACAGACCGACTATGGCTACACCTTC.

The V and J genes are TRBV11-3 and TRBJ2-3, with D perhaps TRBD1 or TRBD2 (5 bases each). V was clipped by 5 bases and J by 6 bases, with 15 bases between them. The CDR3 has 14 residues. Per the germline V gene, CDR1 is SGHNT and CDR2 is YENEEA. CDR3 region: CASSPRGARDTQYF. In DNA, the CDR3 is TGTGCCAGCAGCCCCAGAGGGGCTAGGGATACGCAGTATTTT.

The genes are TRBV10-3 and TRBJ2-7, with D unresolved. This CDR3 region has 16 residues. Germline V gene sequence: CDR1 ENHRY, CDR2 SYGVKD. V lost 8 bases and J 1 base, leaving 21 bases between the germline ends. CDR3 DNA: TGTGCCATCGGGAAAGTAGCCGGGTCGGAATCCTACGAGCAGTACTTC. Translation: CAIGKVAGSESYEQYF.

V gene TRBV7-9 combines with J gene TRBJ2-2; 9 nucleotides match TRBD1. J lost 5 bases, V lost 3 bases, and 4 bases had no gene match. This CDR3 is built from 15 residues. Germline assignment: CDR1 SEHNR and CDR2 FQNEAQ (reference sequence). The CDR3 DNA is TGTGCCAGCAGCTTCGGACAGGGGAGAACCGGGGAGCTGTTTTTT. It is translated as CASSFGQGRTGELFF. Based on the CDR3 plus reference TRBV7-9 and TRBJ2-2, the full variable domain is DTGVSQNPRHKITKRGQNVTFRCDPISEHNRLYWYRQTLGQGPEFLTYFQNEAQLEKSRLLSDRFSAERPKGSFSTLEIQRTEQGDSAMYLCASSFGQGRTGELFFGEGSRLTVL.

This chain uses TRBV19 with TRBJ1-5, with D unclear. CDR1 LNHDA and CDR2 SQIVND come from the germline V gene (reference sequence). Trimming stripped 7 bases from V and 6 bases from J, with 4 bases between. The CDR3 length is 10 residues. CDR3 protein: CASNGQPQHF. The CDR3 bases are TGTGCCAGTAATGGTCAGCCCCAGCATTTT.

This clone has a single count. This chain links TRBV6-1 with TRBJ1-2; no firm D call. This CDR3 has 13 residues. V was cut by 4 bases and J by 1 base, with 7 bases left in between. Germline CDR1 and CDR2: MNHNS and SASEGT. The DNA of the CDR3 is TGTGCCAGCAGTGGGGCAGATAACTATGGCTACACCTTC. Its protein is CASSGADNYGYTF.

This clone was seen once. This chain connects TRBV29-1 to TRBJ1-2; 7 positions match TRBD1. Trimming cost V 4 bases and J 7 bases; bases outside gene matches: 3. Germline V gene sequence: CDR1 SQVTM, CDR2 ANQGSEA. The CDR3 length is 11 residues. CDR3: CSVGQGGGYTF. CDR3 DNA: TGCAGCGTTGGACAGGGAGGTGGCTACACCTTC.

J is TRBJ2-7 and V is TRBV10-1; a possible D gene is TRBD1 (6 bases). The CDR3 totals 17 residues. Germline V gene lookup returns CDR1 WNHNN and CDR2 SYGVQD (reference sequence). Trimming cost V 2 bases and J 1 base, with 18 bases left between them. The CDR3 sequence is CASSETETGLVSYEQYV. CDR3 DNA sequence: TGCGCCAGCAGTGAGACGGAGACAGGTCTCGTTTCCTACGAGCAGTACGTC.

Comments on this clone: Other DNA sequences in the sample encode the same CDR3. V is TRBV5-1 and J is TRBJ1-1; TRBD1 matches 9 bases. This CDR3 comprises 14 residues. V was pared by 4 bases and J by 5 bases, with 6 bases of the junction left unmatched. Germline-derived CDR1 and CDR2 are SGHRS and YFSETQ. CDR3 nucleotide sequence: TGCGCCAGCAGCGGATTAGACAGGGGGACTGAAGCTTTCTTT. Translating it yields CASSGLDRGTEAFF. The full variable domain, its missing parts supplied by reference TRBV5-1 and TRBJ1-1, is KAGVTQTPRYLIKTRGQQVTLSCSPISGHRSVSWYQQTPGQGLQFLFEYFSETQRNKGNFPGRFSGRQFSNSRSEMNVSTLELGDSALYLCASSGLDRGTEAFFGQGTRLTVV.

Points on this clone: Just one base apart from a much larger clone, this may be a read error. This chain connects TRBV7-5 to TRBJ2-1; the table's D call, TRBD2, has no DNA check behind it. TRBV7-5 is tagged as a pseudogene. The CDR3 spans 19 residues. The CDR3 loop is CARSFKLAGEPGIYNEQFF. Written as DNA, the CDR3 is TGTGCCAGAAGCTTTAAGTTAGCGGGAGAGCCGGGTATCTACAATGAGCAGTTCTTC.

The chain recombines TRBV10-2 with TRBJ1-1, with D maybe TRBD1 (6 bases). Trimming shortened V by 6 bases and J by 1 base, and 12 bases separated the two germline ends. This CDR3 contains 14 residues. Per the germline V gene, CDR1 is WSHSY and CDR2 is SAAADI. The CDR3 spells CASRMGGQNTEAFF. The CDR3, as DNA: TGCGCCAGCAGGATGGGGGGACAGAACACTGAAGCTTTCTTT.